This T cell receptor beta chain was identified during a study of CD8+CD57+ T cells in acquired aplastic anemia. Points from the study as a whole: The number of CD8+ CDR3 sequences shared by patients and controls was roughly 30.

Germline CDR1 reads SGHDN; CDR2 reads FVKESK. Trimming removed 4 bases from V and 10 bases from J; junction bases left unmatched: 15. CDR3 length: 15 residues. Turning to this clonotype: Antigen: not known.

Both TCR beta VDJ combination and CDR3 sequence profiling were carried out. Genomic DNA was the template for this profiling. TCRdb reprocessed the reads via MiXCR and lists one record per CDR3 protein. The sample lists around 250,000 distinct CDR3 sequences; 82% were seen once. Before being chosen for sequencing, patients had shown CD8+CD57+ cell expansion by flow cytometry. Among the patients, all had severe acquired aplastic anemia. Blood samples were obtained from patients who had received no prior therapy. The TCR originated in a human donor with aplastic anemia. Sequenced: sorted CD4+, CD8+, or CD8+CD57+ T cells (not recorded which) from PBMCs. This sequence joins TRBV14 and TRBJ1-1; 7 nucleotides align to TRBD1. The CDR3 coding sequence is TGTGCCAGCAGCCTGACCTGGAGCGGGGACAGCACAGCTTTCTTT. It specifies CASSLTWSGDSTAFF.